The sequence of this T cell receptor beta chain was determined in a study of somatic mutations in cytotoxic T cells in rheumatoid arthritis. Study conclusions and caveats: Relative to age-matched healthy controls, rheumatoid arthritis patients did not differ significantly in CD8+ T-cell clonality.

The CDR3 length is 18 residues. Trimming took 4 bases from V and 3 from J; bases not matched to a gene: 10. Per germline, CDR1 SGHDT and CDR2 YYEEEE. Remarks on this clone: Its antigen is unidentified.

The authors' processing: Concordance between patient CD8+ clones exceeding 1% and published virus-specific TCRB sequences was infrequent. The method was immunoSEQ multiplex PCR; TCRdb's version includes in-frame clones alone and lacks a portion of them. Clone size and V and J calls were adopted from that table, with D and trimming inferred from the DNA. This table has roughly 5,000 clones, about 84% appearing once. Sequences were obtained from CD8+ T cells sorted from blood. The chain recombines TRBV5-6 with TRBJ2-2; 12 nucleotides align to TRBD2. This TCR was recovered from a woman in her forties or fifties with rheumatoid arthritis. CDR3 sequence (DNA): TGTGCCAGCAGCAGCCTAAGGACTAGCGGGGTATACACCGGGGAGCTGTTTTTT. Its protein is CASSSLRTSGVYTGELFF.